Presented here are 18 T cell receptor beta chains from one specimen sequenced in a study of control samples from healthy donors and cancer patients (dated by TCRdb to 2018 to 2020). Receptors were amplified or captured by the immunoSEQ multiplex PCR assay. TCRdb limited this immuneACCESS table to in-frame rearrangements with V and J called. A share of clones is missing; checked studies link under half to unresolved V genes, and the rest is unexplained. The sample profile shows approximately 94,000 clones; roughly 83% of them were found once. The ten biggest clones cover over 30% of the sample. Sequenced input: PBMCs. These receptors all stem from a man between 65 and 80 years old with lung cancer.

The CDR3 reads CASSELKGNQPQHF. Here the CDR3 DNA reads TGTGCCAGCAGTGAATTAAAGGGAAACCAGCCCCAGCATTTT. The genes are TRBV25-1 and TRBJ1-5; the D is unclear. This CDR3 has 14 residues. CDR1 MGHDK and CDR2 SYGVNS come from the germline V gene. Trimming cost V 1 base and J 7 bases, with 11 bases left between them.

The chain has TRBV12-3 or TRBV12-4 and TRBJ2-5; D is ambiguous. This CDR3 contains 12 residues. The ends were cut back, 2 bases at V and 5 bases at J, with 6 bases in the middle. CDR3 sequence: CASSLIGETQYF. The CDR3 DNA reads as TGTGCCAGCAGTTTAATCGGGGAGACCCAGTACTTC.

This clone was counted between two and nine times. This sequence joins TRBV28 and TRBJ1-2, with D perhaps TRBD1 (5 bases). Per germline, CDR1 MDHEN and CDR2 SYDVKM. V lost 2 bases to trimming and J lost 5 bases, with 6 bases between them. The CDR3 sequence is 12 residues long. Here the CDR3 DNA reads TGTGCCAGCAGTTTAAAGGGGTATGGCTACACCTTC. It encodes CASSLKGYGYTF.

This chain uses TRBV21-1 with TRBJ1-4; the D call TRBD1 from the table was never checked on the DNA. TRBV21-1 is a known pseudogene. The CDR3 is made up of 15 amino acids. The CDR3 spells CASSKKTLDRAKLFF. The CDR3 DNA reads TGTGCCAGCAGTAAAAAAACCCTGGACAGGGCAAAACTGTTTTTT.

The genes are TRBV7-2 and TRBJ1-1, with D possibly TRBD1 on 5 matching bases. V dropped 3 bases and J dropped 2 bases, with 10 bases sitting between them. CDR1 is SGHTA and CDR2 is FQGNSA in the germline V gene. There are 14 residues in the CDR3. The CDR3 protein is CASSLAGLNTEAFF. CDR3 coding DNA: TGTGCCAGCAGCTTGGCAGGGCTAAACACTGAAGCTTTCTTT.

The rearrangement links TRBV9 to TRBJ1-1, with 9 bases fitting TRBD1. The ends lost 0 bases at V and 8 bases at J; junction bases unmatched: 5. CDR1 is SGDLS and CDR2 is YYNGEE in the germline V gene. The CDR3 contains 14 residues. The DNA for the CDR3 is TGTGCCAGCAGCGTAGGGACAGGGGAAAGGGAAGCTTTCTTT. The encoded protein is CASSVGTGEREAFF.

The chain recombines TRBV15 with TRBJ1-3; the D is unclear. CDR1 LNHNV and CDR2 YYDKDF come from the germline V gene (reference sequence). Trimming took 8 bases from V and 0 from J, leaving 8 bases between them. CDR3 length equals 13 residues. The CDR3 bases are TGTGCCACCCATGAGAGCTCTGGAAACACCATATATTTT. Translated, it gives CATHESSGNTIYF.

The rearrangement links TRBV11-2 to TRBJ1-3; D unresolved. The CDR3 spans 16 residues. Per the germline V gene, CDR1 is SGHAT and CDR2 is FQNNGV. The germline V and J ends were trimmed by 0 bases and 0 bases, with 9 bases remaining between them. The CDR3 bases are TGTGCCAGCAGCTTAGATCGCAGCTTCTCTGGAAACACCATATATTTT. Its protein product is CASSLDRSFSGNTIYF.

The rearrangement joins TRBV11-1 to TRBJ1-4; D gene ambiguous. Germline CDR1 SGHAT, CDR2 FQDESV (reference sequence). Deletions cut 5 bases from V and 2 bases from J, with 9 bases between. CDR3 length: 14 amino acids. The CDR3 loop is CASSLSWTNEKLFF. The DNA for the CDR3 is TGTGCCAGCAGCCTAAGTTGGACTAATGAAAAACTGTTTTTT.

The chain links TRBV11-2 to TRBJ2-2; TRBD1 agrees at 9 bases. Germline assignment: CDR1 SGHAT and CDR2 FQNNGV. The junction had 6 bases not matched to a gene; V was cut back by 8 bases and J by 5 bases. The CDR3 extends over 14 amino acids. CDR3 sequence reads: CASGNRGRTGELFF. In DNA, the CDR3 is TGTGCCAGCGGAAACAGGGGGCGGACCGGGGAGCTGTTTTTT. Based on the CDR3 plus reference TRBV11-2 and TRBJ2-2, the full variable domain is EAGVAQSPRYKIIEKRQSVAFWCNPISGHATLYWYQQILGQGPKLLIQFQNNGVVDDSQLPKDRFSAERLKGVDSTLKIQPAKLEDSAVYLCASGNRGRTGELFFGEGSRLTVL.

V usage is TRBV30 and J usage is TRBJ2-7; 7 nucleotides line up with TRBD1. The germline CDR1 and CDR2 sequences are GTSNPN and SVGIG (reference sequence). The V and J ends lost 3 bases and 1 base, in that order; junction bases with no gene match: 6. The CDR3 is made up of 14 amino acids. CDR3 residues: CAWRRTGLSYEQYF. The CDR3, as DNA: TGTGCCTGGAGGCGGACAGGTTTATCCTACGAGCAGTACTTC.

The chain uses TRBV12-3 or TRBV12-4 and TRBJ1-2, with TRBD1 identical over 7 bases. The CDR3 loop spans 12 amino acids. J lost 8 bases, V lost 6 bases, and 6 bases had no gene match. DNA for the CDR3: TGTGCCAGCAGGCCTAGACAGGGAGGCTACACCTTC. This sequence encodes CASRPRQGGYTF.

The J gene is TRBJ2-3, the V gene TRBV12-5, with 10 nucleotides matching TRBD1. The CDR3 covers 15 residues. Germline trimming cut 2 bases from V and 7 bases from J; bases unmatched to any gene: 6. CDR1 is LGHNT and CDR2 is FRNRAP in the germline V gene. This chain's CDR3 is CASGLRGTGENTQYF. CDR3 bases: TGTGCTAGTGGTTTGAGGGGGACAGGGGAGAATACGCAGTATTTT.

The rearrangement joins TRBV30 to TRBJ1-5, with 7 bases matching TRBD1. CDR1 and CDR2 (germline): GTSNPN, SVGIG (reference sequence). V lost 1 base, J lost 4 bases, and 13 bases stayed unmatched. This CDR3 spans 17 amino acids. Here the CDR3 reads CAWSGRPGGRLNQPQHF. In DNA form, the CDR3 reads TGTGCCTGGAGTGGGAGGCCAGGGGGGCGTTTAAATCAGCCCCAGCATTTT.

The rearrangement joins TRBV5-8 to TRBJ1-4; 8 nucleotides match TRBD1. The CDR3 is 18 residues long. Looked up from germline, CDR1 is SGHTS and CDR2 is YDEGEE. V shed 0 bases, J shed 8 bases, and the junction held 15 bases outside the gene matches. The CDR3 region is CASSLGQGKTFMREKLFF. The CDR3 DNA sequence: TGTGCCAGCAGCTTGGGACAGGGGAAGACCTTTATGCGGGAAAAACTGTTTTTT.

This sequence joins TRBV7-2 and TRBJ2-1; perhaps TRBD2 as D (5 bases). This CDR3 spans 15 amino acids. CDR1 and CDR2 (germline): SGHTA, FQGNSA. Trimming cost V 4 bases and J 0 bases, with 10 bases left between them. The CDR3 nucleotides are TGTGCCAGCAGCTCGAGAGGGAGCTCCTACAATGAGCAGTTCTTC. Translation gives CASSSRGSSYNEQFF.

The CDR3 sequence is CASTDRPGSSYNEQFF. The CDR3 DNA follows: TGTGCCAGCACCGACCGTCCGGGTTCCTCCTACAATGAGCAGTTCTTC. The chain employs TRBV3-1 (or the pseudogene TRBV3-2) and TRBJ2-1; no reliable D call. Germline CDR1 is LGHDT and CDR2 is YNNKEL (reference sequence). V lost 7 bases and J lost 0, with 16 bases in between. This CDR3 has 16 amino acids.

The rearrangement joins TRBV2 to TRBJ2-4, with TRBD2 matching 9 bases. This CDR3 region has 14 residues. CDR1 and CDR2 (germline): SNHLY, FYNNEI. V was pared by 1 base and J by 7 bases, with 2 bases of the junction left unmatched. As DNA, the CDR3 is TGTGCCAGCAGTGAAGGCCTAGCGGGGAACATTCAGTACTTC. Protein product: CASSEGLAGNIQYF. The whole variable domain, remainder taken from reference TRBV2 and TRBJ2-4, is EPEVTQTPSHQVTQMGQEVILRCVPISNHLYFYWYRQILGQKVEFLVSFYNNEISEKSEIFDDQFSVERPDGSNFTLKIRSTKLEDSAMYFCASSEGLAGNIQYFGAGTRLSVL.